This note documents a single TCR beta chain sequence. Method: immunoSEQ multiplex PCR; TCRdb's copy keeps in-frame clones and lacks some. Found here are 48,000 or so clones, approximately 91% of them singletons; the top ten hold roughly 6.3%. The entry originates in a study of OX40 agonist ivuxolimab in advanced cancers. This sequence was found in an adult with an advanced solid tumor such as melanoma, head and neck, liver or kidney cancer. This specimen was CD4+ or CD8+ T cells sorted from blood, taken in a trial of the OX40 agonist ivuxolimab.

CDR3 residues: CASSTTGRSEAFF. The CDR3 DNA sequence: TGTGCCAGCAGTACAACAGGACGATCTGAAGCTTTCTTT. The chain carries TRBV27 and TRBJ1-1; D might be TRBD1 (5 bases). Trimming took 5 bases from V and 6 from J, leaving 13 bases between them. The CDR3 contains 13 residues. Per germline, CDR1 MNHEY and CDR2 SMNVEV (reference sequence).